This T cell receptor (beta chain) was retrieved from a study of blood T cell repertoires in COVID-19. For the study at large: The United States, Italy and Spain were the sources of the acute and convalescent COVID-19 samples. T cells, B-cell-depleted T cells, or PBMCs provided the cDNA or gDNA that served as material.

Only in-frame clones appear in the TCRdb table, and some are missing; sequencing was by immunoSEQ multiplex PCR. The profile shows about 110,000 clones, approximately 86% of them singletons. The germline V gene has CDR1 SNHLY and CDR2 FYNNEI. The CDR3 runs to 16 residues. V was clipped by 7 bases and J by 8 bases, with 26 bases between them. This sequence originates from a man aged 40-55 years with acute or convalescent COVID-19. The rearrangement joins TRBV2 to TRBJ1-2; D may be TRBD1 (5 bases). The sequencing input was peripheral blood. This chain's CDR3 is CASKPRDSAGPGGYTF. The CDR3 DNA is TGTGCCAGCAAACCCCGGGACTCCGCAGGGCCAGGCGGCTACACCTTC.